This TCR beta chain derives from a study of Ad26.COV2.S vaccination and SARS-CoV-2 variants. Treatment noted: 19 received Ad26.COV2.S at low or high dose, single or two shots; about 5 received placebo; per-sample allocation not given. Samples were taken on day 63 after the first vaccine or placebo injection. Trimming removed 2 bases at V and 0 bases at J, with 7 bases between. Germline loops: CDR1 MNHEY, CDR2 SVGAGI. This CDR3 is built from 14 residues. The table came from immunoSEQ multiplex PCR; TCRdb's copy has only in-frame clones and leaves some out. Of some 450,000 clones in the sample, 90% were seen once. Points on this clone: As yet, its antigen is unknown.

Findings and limits, study-wide: The study found higher spike-specific TCR breadth in vaccine than placebo recipients.

The chain uses TRBV6-5 and TRBJ1-1; D not resolved. The TCR sequence derives from a person aged 18 to 59 who received the Ad26.COV2.S COVID-19 vaccine or a placebo. The material sequenced was peripheral blood, taken in a trial of Ad26.COV2.S vaccine versus placebo. The CDR3 sequence is CASSYGTLNTEAFF. The CDR3 DNA sequence: TGTGCCAGCAGTTACGGCACCCTGAACACTGAAGCTTTCTTT.